This T cell receptor beta chain was recorded in a study of beta chain features in type 1 diabetes. About the study: The number of sorted cells examined across all samples was some 99,000,000.

Via the markers CD45RO/CCR7/CD25/CD127/CD95/CD27, stem cell-like memory, regulatory, central memory and naive CD4+ cells were sorted. Since all of the isolated RNA was reverse transcribed, expressed TCRB transcripts were what got sequenced. TCRdb's copy holds only in-frame clones and misses some; the assay was immunoSEQ multiplex PCR. The sample records about 660,000 clones, roughly an eighth being singletons. Study-wide results and limits: Patients' naive, central memory and regulatory TCRB repertoires appeared more alike than those of healthy donors. Within each of all four CD4+ subsets, Type 1 diabetes patients had TCRB CDR3s that were moderately but significantly shorter. Cells that show high TCR expression could be over-represented by cDNA sequencing.

Concerning this clone itself: Antigen specificity is unknown.

This TCR derives from a man between 18 and 35 years old with type 1 diabetes. Sequenced: naive CD4+ T cells from blood.

This chain's CDR3 is CASSRPQGPGTEAFF. The CDR3 DNA is TGTGCCAGCAGTCGCCCACAGGGACCGGGAACTGAAGCTTTCTTT. The chain uses TRBV27 and TRBJ1-1; TRBD1 might be the D (6 bases). CDR1 is MNHEY, CDR2 SMNVEV, per germline (reference sequence). With 5 bases removed from V and 5 bases from J, the gap between germline ends came to 18 bases. This CDR3 has 15 amino acids.